The 2 T cell receptor beta chains presented below share a single source sample, sequenced in a study of cytomegalovirus exposure and HLA in healthy donors. A multiplex PCR was run with 60 Vbeta primers and 13 Jbeta primers. Assay used: immunoSEQ multiplex PCR; TCRdb lists only in-frame clones, some missing. This repertoire shows approximately 100,000 clones, 74% found once; its top ten account for more than 2%. The sequenced sample was PBMCs. The receptor source for this set is a human donor in good health.

The rearrangement links TRBV7-2 to TRBJ1-4; TRBD1 might be the D (5 bases). The germline CDR1 and CDR2 sequences are SGHTA and FQGNSA. There are 16 residues in the CDR3. Deletions cut 2 bases from V and 6 bases from J, with 16 bases between. The CDR3 loop reads CASSLQSGVRDEKLFF. In DNA, the CDR3 is TGTGCCAGCAGCTTACAGTCGGGGGTTCGGGATGAAAAACTGTTTTTT.

The chain has TRBV28 and TRBJ1-2, with TRBD1 identical over 7 bases. The V segment lost 2 bases and the J segment 4 bases; nucleotides outside the gene matches: 7. Germline CDR1 reads MDHEN; CDR2 reads SYDVKM. CDR3 length: 15 residues. The CDR3, as DNA: TGTGCCAGCAGTTTAAGACAGGGCGCCCGCTATGGCTACACCTTC. This codes for CASSLRQGARYGYTF.